These 25 T cell receptor beta chains share one sample of origin, sequenced in a study of CD8 T cells in ankylosing spondylitis. TCRdb called the 5' RACE reads again in MiXCR, with one record for every CDR3 protein. The data hold some 130,000 distinct CDR3 sequences, with 8% to 9% observed a single time. The sample taken for sequencing was synovial fluid, either unsorted or a sorted T cell fraction (not recorded which). The receptors here all came from a male donor with ankylosing spondylitis.

This clonotype was observed many times. The J gene is TRBJ2-7, the V gene TRBV28; 9 nucleotides match TRBD1. J was trimmed by 3 bases and V by 6 bases; bases with no gene match: 6. The CDR3 is 14 amino acids. From germline, CDR1 is MDHEN and CDR2 SYDVKM. CDR3 coding DNA: TGTGCCAGCAGCGAGACAGGGGGTGACTACGAGCAGTACTTC. Protein sequence: CASSETGGDYEQYF. The full variable domain, in which reference TRBV28 and TRBJ2-7 provide the parts outside the CDR3, is DVKVTQSSRYLVKRTGEKVFLECVQDMDHENMFWYRQDPGLGLRLIYFSYDVKMKEKGDIPEGYSVSREKKERFSLILESASTNQTSMYLCASSETGGDYEQYFGPGTRLTVT.

This clonotype appeared a few times. V and J are TRBV20-1 and TRBJ2-6; no firm D call. The CDR3 totals 14 residues. V was pared by 0 bases and J by 4 bases, with 7 bases between. The germline CDR1 and CDR2 sequences are DFQATT and SNEGSKA (reference sequence). The CDR3 sequence is CSAREQPGANVLTF. CDR3 DNA: TGCAGTGCTAGAGAGCAGCCCGGGGCCAACGTCCTGACTTTC.

This chain connects TRBV6-1 to TRBJ1-1, with D possibly TRBD1 on 5 matching bases. In germline, CDR1 is MNHNS, CDR2 SASEGT. Trimming took 10 bases from V and 3 from J, leaving 21 bases between them. The CDR3 is 15 amino acids. The CDR3 DNA reads TGTGCCACCTTCAGGACACCTAGGTCGGACACTGAAGCTTTCTTT. It encodes CATFRTPRSDTEAFF.

This clonotype was detected ten times or more. The chain links TRBV29-1 to TRBJ2-7; D is possibly TRBD1 or TRBD2 (7 bases each). This CDR3 is built from 15 residues. The germline gives CDR1 SQVTM, CDR2 ANQGSEA. Trimming left V 4 bases short and J 0 bases short, with 16 bases between. Written as DNA, the CDR3 is TGCAGCGTTGGTGCAGGGAGGGGGCCCTCCTACGAGCAGTACTTC. It is translated as CSVGAGRGPSYEQYF.

This clonotype was counted many times. The chain couples TRBV19 to TRBJ2-5, with D unresolved. V shed 1 base and J shed 1 base, with 7 bases lying between them. The germline V gene encodes CDR1 LNHDA and CDR2 SQIVND (reference sequence). The CDR3 runs to 14 residues. CDR3 region: CASSIGPSQETQYF. The DNA of the CDR3 is TGTGCCAGTAGTATAGGTCCCAGCCAAGAGACCCAGTACTTC.

The chain combines TRBV6-5 with TRBJ2-5, with D perhaps TRBD1 (5 bases). There are 14 residues in the CDR3. The germline V and J ends were trimmed by 0 bases and 5 bases, with 10 bases remaining between them. Germline V CDR1 and CDR2: MNHEY, SVGAGI. The CDR3 bases are TGTGCCAGCAGTTACTCGGGGCCCCCGGAGACCCAGTACTTC. It translates to CASSYSGPPETQYF.

Judged by abundance, this clonotype is medium-sized. For the CDR3, the DNA is TGTGCCAGCAGCTTAAAAGGGGGGACCCAGTACTTC. Its protein product is CASSLKGGTQYF. V usage is TRBV7-2 and J usage is TRBJ2-5, with D tentatively TRBD1 (6 bases). Germline assignment: CDR1 SGHTA and CDR2 FQGNSA. The CDR3 runs to 12 residues. V was trimmed by 2 bases and J by 7 bases, leaving 8 bases between them. The full variable domain, completed using reference TRBV7-2 and TRBJ2-5, is GAGVSQSPSNKVTEKGKDVELRCDPISGHTALYWYRQSLGQGLEFLIYFQGNSAPDKSGLPSDRFSAERTGGSVSTLTIQRTQQEDSAVYLCASSLKGGTQYFGPGTRLLVL.

Ten or more counts support this clonotype. The V and J genes are TRBV5-6 and TRBJ2-7; D remains unclear. Germline CDR1 SGHDT, CDR2 YYEEEE. The CDR3 is 13 residues long. The V end lost 1 base, the J end lost 2 bases, and 7 bases lay between the germline ends. Written as DNA, the CDR3 is TGTGCCAGCAGCTTGAAGACAACCTACGAGCAGTACTTC. Its translation: CASSLKTTYEQYF.

This sequence joins TRBV9 and TRBJ2-2; 8 nucleotides line up with TRBD2. The germline V gene has CDR1 SGDLS and CDR2 YYNGEE. After removal of 2 bases from V and 4 bases from J, the junction contained 4 bases not matched to a gene. This CDR3 spans 15 amino acids. CDR3: CASSVGSGTTGELFF. The CDR3 DNA sequence: TGTGCCAGCAGCGTTGGTAGCGGGACCACCGGGGAGCTGTTTTTT.

The chain is built from TRBV5-1 and TRBJ2-7; D perhaps matches TRBD2 (6 bases). V lost 4 bases and J lost 6, with 11 bases in between. The CDR3 runs to 12 residues. From germline, CDR1 is SGHRS and CDR2 YFSETQ. CDR3 bases: TGCGCCAGCAGCCCTTCGGGGGTCGAGCAGTACTTC. Translated, it gives CASSPSGVEQYF.

This clonotype was seen many times. This sequence joins TRBV24-1 and TRBJ2-1; 11 nucleotides align to TRBD2. V dropped 3 bases and J dropped 6; count of bases not matched to a gene: 15. The CDR3 has 19 residues. The V gene's germline CDR1 is KGHDR and CDR2 SFDVKD. CDR3 DNA: TGTGCCACCAGTGATCCCGAGGGTAGCGGGAGGGCTTGGGCCAATGAGCAGTTCTTC. It encodes CATSDPEGSGRAWANEQFF.

J is TRBJ2-1 and V is TRBV7-9; the D gene could be TRBD1 or TRBD2 (5 bases each). V lost 10 bases and J lost 3, with 13 bases in between. The CDR3 is made up of 13 amino acids. CDR1 and CDR2 from the germline V gene are SEHNR and FQNEAQ (reference sequence). The CDR3 loop is CANVGGIYNEQFF. The CDR3 DNA reads TGTGCCAATGTTGGGGGAATCTACAATGAGCAGTTCTTC.

This chain connects TRBV7-9 to TRBJ1-1; no definite D call. Trimming cost V 1 base and J 6 bases, with 12 bases left between them. From germline, CDR1 is SEHNR and CDR2 FQNEAQ (reference sequence). The CDR3 has 14 amino acids. CDR3 DNA: TGTGCCAGCAGCTTAGGAGGGATCGGGGCTGAAGCTTTCTTT. Translated, it gives CASSLGGIGAEAFF.

The chain is built from TRBV24-1 and TRBJ2-1, with 8 bases fitting TRBD2. The trim removed 3 bases at V and 4 bases at J, leaving 7 bases unmatched. CDR3 length: 16 residues. CDR1 is KGHDR, CDR2 SFDVKD, per germline. The CDR3 sequence is CATSDPGGGSYNEQFF. In DNA form, the CDR3 reads TGTGCCACCAGTGATCCGGGGGGGGGTTCTTACAATGAGCAGTTCTTC.

This clonotype showed up just a few times. The V and J genes are TRBV7-2 and TRBJ1-5, with D hard to call. V lost 3 bases to trimming and J lost 7 bases, with 13 bases between them. CDR3 length: 14 amino acids. Germline assignment: CDR1 SGHTA and CDR2 FQGNSA. The CDR3 spells CASSFIKGIQPQHF. As DNA, the CDR3 is TGTGCCAGCAGCTTCATTAAGGGAATCCAGCCCCAGCATTTT.

This clonotype was seen only a few times. This chain uses TRBV7-2 with TRBJ2-1; D remains unclear. V dropped 5 bases and J dropped 0 bases, with 14 bases sitting between them. CDR1 is SGHTA and CDR2 is FQGNSA in the germline V gene. The CDR3 has 16 residues. The DNA for the CDR3 is TGTGCCAGCAGCATTGCAGCCCGAAGCTCCTACAATGAGCAGTTCTTC. Amino acids: CASSIAARSSYNEQFF. Based on the CDR3 plus reference TRBV7-2 and TRBJ2-1, the full variable domain is GAGVSQSPSNKVTEKGKDVELRCDPISGHTALYWYRQSLGQGLEFLIYFQGNSAPDKSGLPSDRFSAERTGGSVSTLTIQRTQQEDSAVYLCASSIAARSSYNEQFFGPGTRLTVL.

This clonotype has only a few counts. The V gene is TRBV7-9, the J gene TRBJ2-3, with D possibly being TRBD2 (6 bases). This CDR3 has 10 amino acids. Looked up from germline, CDR1 is SEHNR and CDR2 is FQNEAQ (reference sequence). V lost 7 bases and J lost 10, with 9 bases in between. The chain's CDR3 is CASTGGSQYF. The CDR3, as DNA: TGTGCCAGCACCGGGGGATCGCAGTATTTT.

Only a few counts were recorded for this clonotype. The chain combines TRBV27 with TRBJ1-2; D call uncertain. V shed 5 bases and J shed 1 base, with 17 bases lying between them. The length of the CDR3 is 16 residues. Germline values: CDR1 MNHEY, CDR2 SMNVEV (reference sequence). This CDR3 is CASSPTSGLINYGYTF. The CDR3, as DNA: TGTGCCAGCAGTCCTACATCGGGATTAATTAACTATGGCTACACCTTC.

At least ten counts were recorded for this clonotype. The chain recombines TRBV12-3 or TRBV12-4 with TRBJ1-1; maybe TRBD1 (5 bases). Trimming removed 0 bases from V and 6 bases from J, with 17 bases in between. The CDR3 totals 16 residues. This chain's CDR3 is CASSLASTGARPEAFF. The CDR3 nucleotides read TGTGCCAGCAGTTTAGCTTCTACCGGGGCCCGCCCTGAAGCTTTCTTT.

CDR3 DNA: TGTGCCAGCAAAACTGAGAGACGGGGCGAAAATTCACCCCTCCACTTT. It is translated as CASKTERRGENSPLHF. The chain combines TRBV3-1 with TRBJ1-6; D might be TRBD1 (5 bases). Germline lookup yields CDR1 LGHDT and CDR2 YNNKEL (reference sequence). The CDR3 length is 16 residues. Trimming took 7 bases from V and 7 from J, leaving 20 bases between them.

This clonotype was detected ten times or more. The chain couples TRBV7-2 to TRBJ1-2, with D perhaps TRBD1 (5 bases). Germline V gene sequence: CDR1 SGHTA, CDR2 FQGNSA. This CDR3 has 15 amino acids. The ends were cut back, 0 bases at V and 6 bases at J, with 14 bases in the middle. CDR3 DNA sequence: TGTGCCAGCAGCTTAGCGCAGGGCTTGGTGGATGGCTACACCTTC. The encoded protein is CASSLAQGLVDGYTF.

This clonotype has more than one count but fewer than ten. The V call is TRBV12-3 or TRBV12-4, the J call TRBJ2-3; D perhaps matches TRBD2 (6 bases). Between the trimmed V and J ends, which lost 7 bases and 3 bases, there was a span of 17 bases. This CDR3 has 15 amino acids. The CDR3 reads CASNPGGRWTDTQYF. The CDR3, as DNA: TGTGCCAGCAACCCTGGGGGGAGGTGGACAGATACGCAGTATTTT.

This clonotype came up many times. V gene TRBV9 combines with J gene TRBJ2-1; TRBD2 is a possible D gene (6 bases). Germline V CDR1 and CDR2: SGDLS, YYNGEE. With 3 bases removed from V and 3 bases from J, the gap between germline ends came to 10 bases. This CDR3 region has 14 residues. The CDR3 loop reads CASSAGGFYNEQFF. Here the CDR3 DNA reads TGTGCCAGCAGCGCTGGGGGGTTCTACAATGAGCAGTTCTTC.

This clonotype was detected only a few times. As DNA, the CDR3 is TGCAGTGCTAGGGTGAGTCTAGCCAGTGGCGAGCAGTACTTC. It encodes CSARVSLASGEQYF. The chain couples TRBV20-1 to TRBJ2-7, with D possibly matching TRBD2 (5 bases). Trimming cost V 3 bases and J 6 bases, with 18 bases left between them. In germline, CDR1 is DFQATT, CDR2 SNEGSKA (reference sequence). This CDR3 is built from 14 residues.

This clonotype was seen a handful of times. V gene TRBV20-1 combines with J gene TRBJ1-5; D is unresolved. This CDR3 is built from 12 residues. V was pared by 5 bases and J by 6 bases, with 11 bases between. Germline V gives CDR1 DFQATT, CDR2 SNEGSKA (reference sequence). The CDR3 sequence: CSAEGKGQPQHF. Written as DNA, the CDR3 is TGCAGTGCTGAAGGGAAGGGTCAGCCCCAGCATTTT.